What follows are 25 T cell receptor beta chains derived from one specimen sequenced in a study of cytomegalovirus exposure and HLA in healthy donors. PCR amplification relied on 60 Vbeta primers (plus 13 Jbeta primers). Using immunoSEQ multiplex PCR, the repertoire was profiled, and TCRdb retains in-frame clones only, with some absent. Of roughly 240,000 clones in the sample, around 78% were seen once. The specimen was PBMCs. All receptors derive from a boy aged 10-17 years in good health and CMV-seronegative.

The chain couples TRBV4-1 to TRBJ1-1; D perhaps matches TRBD1 (5 bases). The ends were cut back, 0 bases at V and 6 bases at J, with 11 bases in the middle. The CDR3 has 14 residues. In germline, CDR1 is MGHRA, CDR2 YSYEKL. The CDR3 region is CASSQERGTAEAFF. The CDR3 bases are TGCGCCAGCAGCCAAGAACGGGGGACCGCTGAAGCTTTCTTT.

This chain connects TRBV19 to TRBJ1-5; 9 bases are shared with TRBD1. CDR3 length: 15 residues. The V gene's germline CDR1 is LNHDA and CDR2 SQIVND (reference sequence). With V trimmed by 5 bases and J by 6 bases, 8 bases remained unmatched. Here the CDR3 reads CASSAGTGISQPQHF. CDR3 sequence (DNA): TGTGCCAGTAGTGCGGGGACAGGGATAAGTCAGCCCCAGCATTTT.

This clone was picked up one time. As DNA, the CDR3 is TGTGCCAGCAGTTCTAGAGGAACCGCTAACTATGGCTACACCTTC. It is translated as CASSSRGTANYGYTF. The V and J genes are TRBV27 and TRBJ1-2; unclear D gene. V was clipped by 4 bases and J by 0 bases, with 12 bases between them. Germline CDR1 reads MNHEY; CDR2 reads SMNVEV (reference sequence). The CDR3 totals 15 residues.

This sequence joins TRBV5-1 and TRBJ2-7; a possible D gene is TRBD2 (6 bases). Trimming removed 0 bases at V and 1 base at J, with 17 bases between. The V gene's germline CDR1 is SGHRS and CDR2 YFSETQ. This CDR3 contains 17 residues. As DNA, the CDR3 is TGCGCCAGCAGCTTGGGCGGGGCCCGCGGAGGATCCTACGAGCAGTACTTC. Protein sequence: CASSLGGARGGSYEQYF.

The chain links TRBV25-1 to TRBJ2-5; TRBD1 might be the D (5 bases). Deletions cut 2 bases from V and 1 base from J, with 5 bases between. Germline V gene sequence: CDR1 MGHDK, CDR2 SYGVNS. The CDR3 covers 13 residues. CDR3 DNA sequence: TGTGCCAGCAGTGAAAGGGGCCAAGAGACCCAGTACTTC. It yields the protein CASSERGQETQYF.

The rearrangement links TRBV2 to TRBJ2-4, with 12 bases identical to TRBD2. Germline lookup yields CDR1 SNHLY and CDR2 FYNNEI. V dropped 3 bases and J dropped 1; count of bases not matched to a gene: 22. The CDR3 is 23 amino acids. In DNA, the CDR3 is TGTGCCAGCAGTGACTTAACGCTCAAAGGGACTAGCGGGTCGCTCGGGGCCAAAAACATTCAGTACTTC. This gives the protein CASSDLTLKGTSGSLGAKNIQYF.

As for this clone: The junction differs from germline at one of its ends, possibly a read error. The chain recombines TRBV7-9 with TRBJ1-1; the D gene is possibly TRBD1 (6 bases). Per the germline V gene, CDR1 is SEHNR and CDR2 is FQNEAQ (reference sequence). This CDR3 spans 16 amino acids. Here the CDR3 reads CASSLDTVRGRGEASF. The DNA for the CDR3 is TGTGCCAGCAGCTTAGATACCGTCAGGGGAAGAGGGGAAGCTTCCTTT.

The CDR3: CASNTQGTGQPQHF. For the CDR3, the DNA is TGTGCCAGCAACACACAGGGAACCGGACAGCCCCAGCATTTT. This chain connects TRBV2 to TRBJ1-5; possibly TRBD1 for D (6 bases). CDR1 SNHLY and CDR2 FYNNEI come from the germline V gene. The CDR3 totals 14 residues. With 7 bases removed from V and 7 bases from J, the gap between germline ends came to 17 bases.

V gene TRBV5-5 combines with J gene TRBJ2-1; 11 bases map to TRBD2. The CDR3 contains 19 residues. Germline CDR1 reads SGHKS; CDR2 reads YYEKEE (reference sequence). The ends lost 1 base at V and 5 bases at J; junction bases unmatched: 14. CDR3 loop: CASSLFIGGTSGPDNEQFF. In nucleotides, the CDR3 is TGTGCCAGCAGCTTGTTCATTGGAGGGACTAGCGGCCCTGACAATGAGCAGTTCTTC.

The chain employs TRBV5-6 and TRBJ2-5; the match to TRBD1 covers 9 bases. This CDR3 spans 13 amino acids. Germline-derived CDR1 and CDR2 are SGHDT and YYEEEE. J lost 11 bases, V lost 7 bases, and 12 bases had no gene match. In nucleotides, the CDR3 is TGTGCCAGCCTCCGGGACAGGGTGGGAGAGCAGTACTTC. Protein sequence: CASLRDRVGEQYF.

The chain is built from TRBV5-1 and TRBJ2-2, with 15 bases identical to TRBD2. With 5 bases clipped from V and 5 bases from J, the junction kept 10 bases outside the gene matches. CDR1 and CDR2 from the germline V gene are SGHRS and YFSETQ. This CDR3 has 18 residues. CDR3 protein: CASRRWGLAGGQTGELFF. DNA for the CDR3: TGCGCCAGCAGAAGGTGGGGACTAGCGGGGGGCCAAACCGGGGAGCTGTTTTTT. Variable domain in full (rest from reference TRBV5-1 and TRBJ2-2): KAGVTQTPRYLIKTRGQQVTLSCSPISGHRSVSWYQQTPGQGLQFLFEYFSETQRNKGNFPGRFSGRQFSNSRSEMNVSTLELGDSALYLCASRRWGLAGGQTGELFFGEGSRLTVL.

The chain carries TRBV10-3 and TRBJ2-7; 10 nucleotides match TRBD1. Germline V CDR1 and CDR2: ENHRY, SYGVKD. J lost 1 base, V lost 6 bases, and 6 bases had no gene match. The CDR3 contains 15 residues. CDR3 sequence (DNA): TGTGCCATCAGAGAACCGGGACAGGGGTCCTACGAGCAGTACTTC. Translation gives CAIREPGQGSYEQYF.

V and J are TRBV19 and TRBJ1-5, with D unresolved. The V end lost 3 bases, the J end lost 1 base, and 13 bases lay between the germline ends. Per germline, CDR1 LNHDA and CDR2 SQIVND (reference sequence). The CDR3 contains 16 residues. The CDR3 loop reads CASSITRALSNQPQHF. DNA of the CDR3: TGTGCCAGTAGTATCACTAGGGCCCTCAGCAATCAGCCCCAGCATTTT.

This chain uses TRBV5-6 with TRBJ1-1, with 8 positions matching TRBD1. V dropped 3 bases and J dropped 6; count of bases not matched to a gene: 10. This CDR3 is built from 15 residues. Per the germline V gene, CDR1 is SGHDT and CDR2 is YYEEEE. In DNA form, the CDR3 reads TGTGCCAGCAGCTCCCAGGCAGGGGGCTTTCCTGAAGCTTTCTTT. It codes for CASSSQAGGFPEAFF.

The chain carries TRBV5-1 and TRBJ2-2; TRBD1 matches 7 bases. Germline-derived CDR1 and CDR2 are SGHRS and YFSETQ. CDR3 size: 15 residues. Unmatched junction bases numbered 8, after V lost 6 bases and J lost 3 bases. In nucleotides, the CDR3 is TGCGCCAGCACACTACAGGGGCCTCACACCGGGGAGCTGTTTTTT. Translating gives CASTLQGPHTGELFF. The variable domain in full, completed from reference TRBV5-1 and TRBJ2-2, reads KAGVTQTPRYLIKTRGQQVTLSCSPISGHRSVSWYQQTPGQGLQFLFEYFSETQRNKGNFPGRFSGRQFSNSRSEMNVSTLELGDSALYLCASTLQGPHTGELFFGEGSRLTVL.

This chain uses TRBV29-1 with TRBJ2-1; D gene ambiguous. Germline assignment: CDR1 SQVTM and CDR2 ANQGSEA. The length of the CDR3 is 11 residues. V was pared by 5 bases and J by 6 bases, with 8 bases between. The DNA for the CDR3 is TGCAGCGTTTCCCCAGGCAATGAGCAGTTCTTC. Translating it yields CSVSPGNEQFF.

This sequence joins TRBV30 and TRBJ1-2; 9 bases match TRBD1. Trimming took 5 bases from V and 0 from J; bases not matched to a gene: 16. The CDR3 contains 18 residues. The V gene's germline CDR1 is GTSNPN and CDR2 SVGIG (reference sequence). The CDR3 loop is CAWGAAPGQGTANYGYTF. The CDR3 DNA sequence: TGTGCCTGGGGGGCCGCCCCGGGACAGGGAACCGCTAACTATGGCTACACCTTC.

CDR3 region: CASCVLNEQFF. For the CDR3, the DNA is TGTGCCTCCTGTGTACTCAATGAGCAGTTCTTC. The chain recombines TRBV30 with TRBJ2-1, with unresolved D. V was clipped by 7 bases and J by 6 bases, with 10 bases between them. This CDR3 region has 11 residues. The germline V gene has CDR1 GTSNPN and CDR2 SVGIG (reference sequence).

The gene calls are TRBV27 and TRBJ2-2; no definite D call. Germline lookup yields CDR1 MNHEY and CDR2 SMNVEV (reference sequence). The CDR3 sequence is 13 residues long. V was pared by 3 bases and J by 3 bases, with 5 bases between. CDR3 loop: CASSFYDTGELFF. The CDR3 nucleotides are TGTGCCAGCAGTTTTTATGACACCGGGGAGCTGTTTTTT.

The chain carries TRBV6-4 and TRBJ2-7, with D perhaps matching TRBD2 (5 bases). The V gene lost 6 bases and the J gene lost 0 bases, with 12 bases spanning the gap. The germline CDR1 and CDR2 sequences are MRHNA and SNTAGT. The CDR3 is 14 amino acids. The CDR3 spells CASRSDWNSYEQYF. As DNA, the CDR3 is TGTGCCAGCAGATCGGACTGGAACTCCTACGAGCAGTACTTC.

In regard to this clone: Additional DNA sequences in this sample encode the identical CDR3. This rearrangement joins TRBV18 to TRBJ1-5; D is perhaps TRBD1 (6 bases). Germline CDR1 and CDR2: KGHSH and LQKENI. CDR3 length: 13 amino acids. The germline V and J ends were trimmed by 2 bases and 4 bases, with 6 bases remaining between them. CDR3 sequence reads: CASSPTGNQPQHF. As DNA, the CDR3 is TGTGCCAGCTCACCAACAGGGAATCAGCCCCAGCATTTT.

The chain employs TRBV6-1 and TRBJ1-2, with D possibly being TRBD1 (5 bases). CDR3 length: 15 amino acids. The germline gives CDR1 MNHNS, CDR2 SASEGT. Trimming cost V 8 bases and J 5 bases, with 21 bases left between them. CDR3 protein: CASQADSTIGYGYTF. The CDR3 bases are TGTGCCAGCCAGGCAGACAGCACGATCGGGTATGGCTACACCTTC.

CDR3 DNA sequence: TGCGCCAGCAGCTTGGAAGCAGAGGGCACGAACACTGAAGCTTTCTTT. This gives the protein CASSLEAEGTNTEAFF. The chain employs TRBV5-1 and TRBJ1-1; no definite D call. This CDR3 has 16 residues. The V and J ends lost 0 bases and 1 base respectively, with 13 bases between them. Germline values: CDR1 SGHRS, CDR2 YFSETQ.

The chain is built from TRBV2 and TRBJ2-4, with 8 bases lining up with TRBD1. Germline CDR1 reads SNHLY; CDR2 reads FYNNEI. Trimming took 5 bases from V and 7 from J; bases not matched to a gene: 4. This CDR3 region has 13 residues. The CDR3 coding sequence is TGTGCCAGCAGTTATTACAGGGGGAACATTCAGTACTTC. This gives the protein CASSYYRGNIQYF.

A single count supports this clone. The chain uses TRBV19 and TRBJ2-2; no reliable D call. Germline CDR1 and CDR2: LNHDA and SQIVND (reference sequence). The V end was cut by 4 bases, the J end by 2 bases, with 2 bases between. The CDR3 is 12 amino acids. The CDR3 here is CASSTNTGELFF. In DNA, the CDR3 is TGTGCCAGTAGTACAAACACCGGGGAGCTGTTTTTT.